The rows below give T cell receptor beta chains drawn from one sample of a study of CD8+CD57+ T cells in acquired aplastic anemia. TCRdb used MiXCR to reprocess the reads, holding one entry per CDR3 protein. The table includes 270,000 or so distinct CDR3 sequences, around 82% detected once. Sequencing was carried out using sorted CD4+, CD8+, or CD8+CD57+ T cells (not recorded which) from PBMCs. The source is a human donor with aplastic anemia. CDR3s include the opening cysteine and the closing phenylalanine or tryptophan. D genes are given only for firm matches. Size is stated for part of the rows, as once, few or many counts, or as a class when the clone is expanded.

j_gene	v_gene	abundance	d_gene	CDR3nt	CDR3aa
TRBJ2-1	TRBV5-6	NA	NA	TGTGCCAGCAGCTTGGAGATGGACTACCCATACAATGAGCAGTTCTTC	CASSLEMDYPYNEQFF
TRBJ1-1	TRBV9	NA	NA	TGTGCCAGCAGCTTGGGGGACCGACAGGAAGGAAACACTTTCTTT	CASSLGDRQEGNTFF
TRBJ2-6	TRBV7-3	NA	NA	TGTGCCAGCAGCTTAGTACGAGACAACGGGACCAACGCTCTGACTTTC	CASSLVRDNGTNALTF
TRBJ2-5	TRBV9	NA	NA	TGTGCCACCAGCGGTAGCAGCGAGCAAGCGACCCAGTACTTC	CATSGSSEQATQYF
TRBJ1-3	TRBV4-3	many	NA	TGCGCCAGCAGCTCCCAGTCGCAGGGAACTGGAAACACCATATATTTT	CASSSQSQGTGNTIYF
TRBJ2-3	TRBV25-1	NA	NA	TGTGCCAGCAGGGACGTTGTCACAGATGAGCAGTATTTC	CASRDVVTDEQYF
TRBJ2-1	TRBV9	once	NA	TGTGCCAGCAGCCCCGGGACACGGGATGAGCAGTTCTTC	CASSPGTRDEQFF
TRBJ1-6	TRBV7-8	NA	NA	TGTGCCAGCAGCTTGGGAGGCACAGATACGCCCCTCCACTTT	CASSLGGTDTPLHF
TRBJ2-7	TRBV29-1	NA	NA	TGCAGCTACCGGGACGGGGGATACGAGCAGTACTTC	CSYRDGGYEQYF
TRBJ1-1	TRBV6-5	few	TRBD1	TGTGCCAGTAGTGCTGGGACAGAGAACACTGAAGCTTTCTTT	CASSAGTENTEAFF
TRBJ2-5	TRBV7-3	once	NA	TGTGCCGGACAGCGGGGTAGGGTGACCCAGTACTTC	CAGQRGRVTQYF
TRBJ1-2	TRBV9	NA	TRBD1	TGTGCCAGCAGGGGGGACAGCTCCTATGGCTACACCTTC	CASRGDSSYGYTF
TRBJ2-5	TRBV2	NA	NA	TGTGCCAGCAGGGAAGATGTCACGGATAGACTCCAAGAGACCCAGTACTTC	CASREDVTDRLQETQYF
TRBJ2-1	TRBV2	NA	NA	TGTGCCAGCAGTGATGGGGGGAGCTACGAGCAGTTCTTC	CASSDGGSYEQFF
TRBJ1-2	TRBV9	NA	NA	TGTGCCAGCAGCGTCGCGTCCCTACCCAACTATGGCTACACCTTC	CASSVASLPNYGYTF
TRBJ2-5	TRBV7-2	NA	TRBD2	TGTGCCACCAGCTGGGGGGGAAGCCCAGAGACCCAGTATTTC	CATSWGGSPETQYF
TRBJ2-2	TRBV7-9	NA	NA	TGTGCCAGCAGCTTTGAACCAGGGGAGCTGTTTTTT	CASSFEPGELFF
TRBJ2-1	TRBV9	NA	NA	TGTGCCAGCAGCGAGGGGGGCTCAAACGGTCAGGATGAGCAGTTCTTC	CASSEGGSNGQDEQFF
TRBJ1-2	TRBV20-1	NA	NA	TGCAGCGTTGTGGGGGACGCCTATGGCTACACCTTC	CSVVGDAYGYTF
TRBJ2-5	TRBV7-8	NA	NA	TGTGCCAGCAGCTTTCCTCCAGGCGGGACAGCGCTTCAGTACTTC	CASSFPPGGTALQYF
TRBJ2-6	TRBV7-2	NA	NA	TGTGCCAGCAGCTCAGCGGGTAGCTACGGGCCCGACGTCCTGACTTTC	CASSSAGSYGPDVLTF
TRBJ2-5	TRBV7-9	NA	NA	TGTGCCAGCAGCTTAGCCCACGGGACAAAAACCCCCCACTTC	CASSLAHGTKTPHF
TRBJ2-3	TRBV7-8	NA	NA	TGTGCCAGCAGCTTTGCGGCAGACCGCAAAGCCCATTATTTT	CASSFAADRKAHYF
TRBJ1-5	TRBV20-1	NA	NA	TGCAGTGCTACTACCCCGGGTCCTAACAACAATCAGCCCCAGCATTTT	CSATTPGPNNNQPQHF
TRBJ2-3	TRBV5-5	NA	NA	TGTGCCAGCAGCCACTCACAGGCAGATACGCAGTATTTT	CASSHSQADTQYF
TRBJ2-7	TRBV9	NA	NA	TGTGCCAGCAGCGGGGGGGTCCGACAGGGAGGAAACACGTACTTC	CASSGGVRQGGNTYF
TRBJ2-6	TRBV11-2	NA	NA	TGTGCCAGCAGCGGAGCTGGTTACAACGGGGCCAACGTCCTGACTTTC	CASSGAGYNGANVLTF
TRBJ1-6	TRBV5-4	once	NA	TGTGCCAGCAGCTTTAGTAACGGCGGCTATAATTCACCCCTCCACTTT	CASSFSNGGYNSPLHF
TRBJ2-1	TRBV5-8	NA	NA	TGTGCCAGCAGCTTTCAGGGGATCCATGAGCAGTTCTTC	CASSFQGIHEQFF